The present entry profiles one T cell receptor beta chain with its context. Its matching antigen is unknown. This sample stems from a study of vaccination effects on CD4 cells after COVID-19. Study-level information: Median timing of post-vaccine samples was 72 days after the second dose.

V lost 3 bases, J lost 3 bases, and 23 bases lay in between. Per germline, CDR1 MNHNS and CDR2 SASEGT. The CDR3 runs 18 residues. At the end of roughly 9 days of culture, CD4+ T cells were isolated. It was two doses of either the BNT162b2 or mRNA-1273 vaccine that participants received. The data were produced by immunoSEQ multiplex PCR, yet TCRdb's version contains in-frame clones alone and is incomplete. The data contain over 45,000 clones, about 70% of them singletons. The genes are TRBV6-1 and TRBJ1-2; D might be TRBD1 (6 bases). This receptor was identified in a human donor who received a COVID-19 vaccine. The sample here was CD4+ T cells from PBMCs cultured without peptide, taken after COVID-19 vaccination. The CDR3 protein is CASSDIGGSRTAYYGYTF. The CDR3 coding sequence is TGTGCCAGCAGTGATATCGGGGGCAGTCGAACCGCCTACTATGGCTACACCTTC.